Below are 25 T cell receptor beta chains sequenced from a single sample in a study of post-analysis software for immune sequencing data. Their antigens are not known. Unique molecular identifiers had been added to the TCR beta cDNA libraries. TCRdb re-called the PCR reads with MiXCR, one entry per CDR3 protein. Here the sample spans about 400,000 distinct CDR3 sequences, less than 35% being singletons. General observations from the study: Five or six TRBV segments, TRBV5-6, TRBV5-1 and TRBV20-1 among them, were found more frequent in patients than controls.

The source material was blood. These TCRs come from a girl aged 10 to 17 with multiple sclerosis.

The chain links TRBV6-1 to TRBJ1-4; possible D gene TRBD1, 5 bases. Per germline, CDR1 MNHNS and CDR2 SASEGT. Trimming removed 4 bases from V and 4 bases from J, with 16 bases in between. This CDR3 is built from 16 residues. The DNA of the CDR3 is TGTGCCAGCAGTGCCCAGGGAGGGGTGGGTAATGAAAAACTGTTTTTT. Residues: CASSAQGGVGNEKLFF.

The V and J genes are TRBV9 and TRBJ2-1, with D hard to call. This CDR3 spans 12 amino acids. CDR1 and CDR2 from the germline V gene are SGDLS and YYNGEE. V was shortened by 0 bases and J by 6 bases, with 4 bases between the two germline ends. The CDR3 DNA follows: TGTGCCAGCAGCGTAGATACCAATGAGCAGTTCTTC. Amino acids: CASSVDTNEQFF.

This clonotype was seen only a few times. A read error may be the cause here, since a much bigger clone is one base away. J is TRBJ2-5 and V is TRBV20-1, with D possibly called TRBD1 or TRBD2 (5 bases each). Germline loops: CDR1 DFQATT, CDR2 SNEGSKA (reference sequence). The V gene lost 0 bases and the J gene lost 11 bases, with 16 bases spanning the gap. The length of the CDR3 is 13 residues. The CDR3 spells CSARDPRGLEQYF. Here the CDR3 DNA reads TGCAGTGCTAGAGATCCGAGGGGCCTTGAGCAGTACTTC.

The V gene is TRBV29-1, the J gene TRBJ1-2, with TRBD1 matching over 12 bases. The V segment lost 5 bases and the J segment 2 bases; nucleotides outside the gene matches: 3. This CDR3 is 14 amino acids long. Germline CDR1 reads SQVTM; CDR2 reads ANQGSEA. CDR3 in amino acids: CSVTGQGANYGYTF. The CDR3 coding sequence is TGCAGCGTTACGGGACAGGGGGCGAACTATGGCTACACCTTC. Complete variable domain (other parts from reference TRBV29-1 and TRBJ1-2): SAVISQKPSRDICQRGTSLTIQCQVDSQVTMMFWYRQQPGQSLTLIATANQGSEATYESGFVIDKFPISRPNLTFSTLTVSNMSPEDSSIYLCSVTGQGANYGYTFGSGTRLTVV.

This clonotype turned up a few times. For the CDR3, the DNA is TGTGCCAGCAGCCTTGGAAGCCCGACTGGAAACACCATATATTTT. Its protein product is CASSLGSPTGNTIYF. The V gene is TRBV3-1, the J gene TRBJ1-3, with no clear D. The CDR3 totals 15 residues. V was pared by 4 bases and J by 2 bases, with 12 bases between. Germline V lookup: CDR1 LGHDT, CDR2 YNNKEL (reference sequence).

This chain connects TRBV5-3 to TRBJ2-4; 9 bases agree with TRBD1. TRBV5-3 is classed as an ORF, of uncertain function. The ends lost 3 bases at V and 0 bases at J; junction bases unmatched: 16. The CDR3 totals 20 residues. The CDR3 is CARSSLPGQGPLLAKNIQYF. The DNA for the CDR3 is TGTGCCAGAAGCTCCCTACCGGGACAGGGCCCTCTTCTAGCCAAAAACATTCAGTACTTC.

This clonotype was seen a few times. Mismatch with germline at one junction end may stem from a read error. V gene TRBV6-5 combines with J gene TRBJ2-5; tentative D call: TRBD1 (6 bases). The CDR3 sequence is 14 residues long. Germline-derived CDR1 and CDR2 are MNHEY and SVGAGI. DNA for the CDR3: TGTGCCAGCAATTACTCGGACAGCGAAGAGACCCAGTACTTC. The encoded protein is CASNYSDSEETQYF.

This clonotype was observed at least ten times. This chain uses TRBV6-2 or TRBV6-3 with TRBJ2-7; D not certain. The CDR3 is 11 residues long. V was shortened by 4 bases and J by 4 bases, with 5 bases between the two germline ends. Germline loops: CDR1 MNHEY, CDR2 SVGEGT. As DNA, the CDR3 is TGTGCCAGCAGTTGGGAATACGAGCAGTACTTC. Translation: CASSWEYEQYF.

This clonotype was seen only a few times. The chain employs TRBV28 and TRBJ2-7; no firm D call. The germline V and J ends were trimmed by 7 bases and 0 bases, with 16 bases remaining between them. Germline lookup yields CDR1 MDHEN and CDR2 SYDVKM. The CDR3 consists of 15 residues. CDR3 sequence reads: CASTPGWESSYEQYF. The CDR3, as DNA: TGTGCCAGCACCCCTGGCTGGGAAAGCTCCTACGAGCAGTACTTC.

Points on this clonotype: With a much larger clone just one base away, this may be a read error. This rearrangement joins TRBV9 to TRBJ2-7, with a tentative D call TRBD2 (6 bases). The CDR3 sequence is 15 residues long. In germline, CDR1 is SGDLS, CDR2 YYNGEE. The CDR3: CASGVGGEEYDEQYF. Written as DNA, the CDR3 is TGTGCCAGCGGCGTAGGTGGGGAGGAATACGACGAGCAGTACTTC.

The chain links TRBV12-3 or TRBV12-4 to TRBJ1-5, with D possibly matching TRBD1 (6 bases). The V end lost 2 bases, the J end lost 4 bases, and 15 bases lay between the germline ends. This CDR3 is 16 amino acids long. The CDR3 nucleotides read TGTGCCAGCAGTTTATTAGGGGGGGGTGAGAATCAGCCCCAGCATTTT. Translation: CASSLLGGGENQPQHF.

This clonotype turned up a few times. The V gene is TRBV29-1, the J gene TRBJ1-1; TRBD1 is a possible D gene (5 bases). Trimming took 1 base from V and 0 from J, leaving 15 bases between them. CDR1 SQVTM and CDR2 ANQGSEA come from the germline V gene. This CDR3 is built from 16 residues. In DNA form, the CDR3 reads TGCAGCGTTGAAGGGGGCTGCGGTGGCATGAACACTGAAGCTTTCTTT. Translated: CSVEGGCGGMNTEAFF.

J is TRBJ2-5 and V is TRBV3-1, with TRBD2 as a possible D gene (5 bases). Gene TRBJ2-7 matches the end of the DNA better, so the J call may be wrong. The CDR3 consists of 15 residues. In germline, CDR1 is LGHDT, CDR2 YNNKEL (reference sequence). Here the CDR3 DNA reads TGTGCCAGCAGCCAAGTAGGGAGCCTCTCCTACGAGCAGTACTTC. Protein product: CASSQVGSLSYEQYF.

The chain is built from TRBV28 and TRBJ1-1; no reliable D call. Trimming stripped 4 bases from V and 8 bases from J, with 8 bases between. From germline, CDR1 is MDHEN and CDR2 SYDVKM. This CDR3 contains 11 residues. The CDR3 DNA sequence: TGTGCCAGCAGTTCACCAAGAGAAGCTTTCTTT. This encodes CASSSPREAFF.

The chain is built from TRBV20-1 and TRBJ2-5, with no clear D. CDR1 is DFQATT and CDR2 is SNEGSKA in the germline V gene (reference sequence). This CDR3 comprises 13 residues. Trimming stripped 0 bases from V and 2 bases from J, with 7 bases between. CDR3 sequence: CSARDWNQETQYF. CDR3 sequence (DNA): TGCAGTGCTAGAGATTGGAATCAAGAGACCCAGTACTTC.

There are a few counts of this clonotype. V usage is TRBV4-2 and J usage is TRBJ2-5; D not resolved. Trimming removed 0 bases from V and 3 bases from J, with 11 bases in between. This CDR3 region has 15 residues. Looked up from germline, CDR1 is LGHNA and CDR2 is YNFKEQ. This CDR3 is CASSQDIKGKETQYF. Here the CDR3 DNA reads TGTGCCAGCAGCCAAGATATTAAGGGTAAAGAGACCCAGTACTTC.

This clonotype showed up just a few times. The chain is built from TRBV11-2 and TRBJ2-7; D possibly corresponds to TRBD2 (7 bases). The CDR3 has 15 amino acids. The V and J ends lost 1 base and 3 bases respectively, with 13 bases between them. Germline V CDR1 and CDR2: SGHAT, FQNNGV. As DNA, the CDR3 is TGTGCCAGCAGCTTAGGGGCGGGGGCGATCTACGAGCAGTACTTC. It yields the protein CASSLGAGAIYEQYF.

The rearrangement uses TRBV27 and TRBJ2-7; D remains unclear. The V gene's germline CDR1 is MNHEY and CDR2 SMNVEV (reference sequence). Deletions cut 2 bases from V and 4 bases from J, with 9 bases between. The CDR3 consists of 13 residues. Here the CDR3 DNA reads TGTGCCAGCAGTTTAAGTCGGGCGTACGAGCAGTACTTC. Residues: CASSLSRAYEQYF.

This clonotype was found a few times. This sequence joins TRBV12-3 or TRBV12-4 and TRBJ1-2; D is uncertain. The CDR3 is 12 amino acids. Trimming removed 8 bases from V and 6 bases from J, with 13 bases in between. CDR3 amino acids: CASSLGRNGYTF. Written as DNA, the CDR3 is TGTGCCAGCTCCCTGGGGAGAAATGGCTACACCTTC.

The J gene is TRBJ2-3, the V gene TRBV20-1, with 9 bases matching TRBD1. The V gene end was trimmed by 6 bases and the J gene end by 1 base; junction bases not matched to a gene: 5. CDR1 is DFQATT, CDR2 SNEGSKA, per germline (reference sequence). The CDR3 length is 14 residues. This CDR3 reads CSARQGVRTDTQYF. In DNA, the CDR3 is TGCAGTGCGCGACAGGGGGTACGCACAGATACGCAGTATTTT.

The J gene is TRBJ2-7, the V gene TRBV28; a weak D match, TRBD2 (5 bases). CDR3 length: 14 amino acids. The germline CDR1 and CDR2 sequences are MDHEN and SYDVKM. V gave up 5 bases and J gave up 5 bases, with 16 bases separating them. CDR3 sequence reads: CASSLTPTEDEQYF. In DNA, the CDR3 is TGTGCCAGCAGTCTAACACCGACGGAGGACGAGCAGTACTTC.

This rearrangement joins TRBV5-5 to TRBJ2-2, with TRBD1 matching over 7 bases. This CDR3 contains 15 residues. Trimming at V came to 2 bases and at J to 6 bases, leaving 7 bases not matched to a gene. Per germline, CDR1 SGHKS and CDR2 YYEKEE (reference sequence). CDR3 in amino acids: CASSFQGETSGELFF. CDR3 sequence (DNA): TGTGCCAGCAGCTTCCAGGGGGAGACCTCCGGGGAGCTGTTTTTT.

This clonotype came up a few times. A read error may explain this, as a much larger clone is one base away. The chain is built from TRBV7-2 and TRBJ2-1; no firm D call. V shed 2 bases and J shed 5 bases, with 4 bases lying between them. The CDR3 sequence is 12 residues long. Germline V gene data show CDR1 as SGHTA and CDR2 as FQGNSA. In DNA form, the CDR3 reads TGTGCCAGCAGCTTAATTGACAATGAGCAGTTCTTC. Translating gives CASSLIDNEQFF.

The rearrangement joins TRBV7-2 to TRBJ2-7; D possibly matches TRBD1 or TRBD2 (6 bases each). This CDR3 contains 17 residues. Trimming removed 0 bases at V and 2 bases at J, with 17 bases between. Germline CDR1 SGHTA, CDR2 FQGNSA. The CDR3 sequence is CASSLAGGHVVTYEQYF. The CDR3 region has the DNA TGTGCCAGCAGCTTAGCGGGGGGACATGTTGTTACCTACGAGCAGTACTTC.

The chain recombines TRBV2 with TRBJ2-2, with 7 bases fitting TRBD2. The V gene end was trimmed by 11 bases and the J gene end by 0 bases; junction bases not matched to a gene: 6. Germline CDR1 SNHLY, CDR2 FYNNEI. The CDR3 length is 14 residues. The CDR3 region is CAGERGSNTGELFF. The CDR3 DNA sequence: TGTGCCGGGGAGCGGGGCTCGAACACCGGGGAGCTGTTTTTT.